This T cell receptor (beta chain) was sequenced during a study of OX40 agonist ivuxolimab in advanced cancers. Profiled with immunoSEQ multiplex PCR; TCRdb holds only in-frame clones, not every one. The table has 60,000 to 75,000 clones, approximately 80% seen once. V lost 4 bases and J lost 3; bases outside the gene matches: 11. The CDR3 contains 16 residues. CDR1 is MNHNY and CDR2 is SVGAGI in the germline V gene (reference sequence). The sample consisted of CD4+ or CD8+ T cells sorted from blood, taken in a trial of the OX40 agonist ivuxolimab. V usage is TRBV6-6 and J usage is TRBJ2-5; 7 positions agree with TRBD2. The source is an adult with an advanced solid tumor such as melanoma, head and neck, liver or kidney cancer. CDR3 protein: CASSSHELAVKETQYF. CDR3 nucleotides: TGTGCCAGCAGTTCTCATGAGCTAGCGGTTAAAGAGACCCAGTACTTC.